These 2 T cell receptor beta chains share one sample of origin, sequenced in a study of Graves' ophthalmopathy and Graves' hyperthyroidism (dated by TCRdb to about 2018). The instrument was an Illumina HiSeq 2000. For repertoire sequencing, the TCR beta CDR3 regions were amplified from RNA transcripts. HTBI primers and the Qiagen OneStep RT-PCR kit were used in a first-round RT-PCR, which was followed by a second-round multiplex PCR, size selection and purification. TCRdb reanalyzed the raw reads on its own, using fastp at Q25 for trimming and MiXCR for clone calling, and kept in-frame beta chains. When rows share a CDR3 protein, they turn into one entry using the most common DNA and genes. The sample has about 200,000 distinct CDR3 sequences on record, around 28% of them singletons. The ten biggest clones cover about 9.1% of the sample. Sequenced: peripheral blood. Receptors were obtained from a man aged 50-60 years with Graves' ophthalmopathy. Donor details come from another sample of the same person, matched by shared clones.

CDR3 DNA sequence: TGTGCCATCAGCCGTGGGACGGCCAACACTGAAGCTTTCTTT. Protein: CAISRGTANTEAFF. The chain combines TRBV10-3 with TRBJ1-1, with D perhaps TRBD1 (5 bases). The CDR3 is 14 amino acids. The germline V gene encodes CDR1 ENHRY and CDR2 SYGVKD. Trimming stripped 6 bases from V and 2 bases from J, with 13 bases between.

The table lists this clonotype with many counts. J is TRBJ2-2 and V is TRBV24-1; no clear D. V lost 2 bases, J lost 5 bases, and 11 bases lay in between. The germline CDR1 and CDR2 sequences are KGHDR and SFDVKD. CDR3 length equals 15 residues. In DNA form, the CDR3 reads TGTGCCACCAGTGATTGGCGGATTGAAACCGGGGAGCTGTTTTTT. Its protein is CATSDWRIETGELFF.